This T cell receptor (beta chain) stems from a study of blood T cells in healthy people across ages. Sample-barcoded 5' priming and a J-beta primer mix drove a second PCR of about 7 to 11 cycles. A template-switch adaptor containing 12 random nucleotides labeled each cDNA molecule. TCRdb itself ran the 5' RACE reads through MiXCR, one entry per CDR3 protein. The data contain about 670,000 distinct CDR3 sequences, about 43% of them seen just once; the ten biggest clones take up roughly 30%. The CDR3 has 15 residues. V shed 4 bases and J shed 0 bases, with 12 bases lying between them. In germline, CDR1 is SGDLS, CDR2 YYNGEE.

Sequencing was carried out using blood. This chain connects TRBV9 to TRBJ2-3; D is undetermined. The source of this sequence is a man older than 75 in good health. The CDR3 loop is CASSPRDPSTDTQYF. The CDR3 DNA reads TGTGCCAGCAGCCCCCGTGACCCTAGCACAGATACGCAGTATTTT.